The 6 T cell receptor beta chains below come from one sample, sequenced in a study of cytomegalovirus exposure and HLA in healthy donors. The primer mix had 60 Vbeta and 13 Jbeta primers. Method: immunoSEQ multiplex PCR; TCRdb's copy keeps in-frame clones and lacks some. The data contain roughly 180,000 clones, roughly 88% of them singletons. The source material was PBMCs. The receptor set was obtained from a man younger than 30 in good health and CMV-seropositive.

The rearrangement joins TRBV6-5 to TRBJ2-7; D is unresolved. The CDR3 covers 14 residues. Trimming cost V 0 bases and J 0 bases, with 6 bases left between them. Germline V gene data show CDR1 as MNHEY and CDR2 as SVGAGI. Here the CDR3 reads CASSYSLASYEQYF. CDR3 DNA sequence: TGTGCCAGCAGTTACTCTCTGGCCTCCTACGAGCAGTACTTC.

The chain employs TRBV11-3 and TRBJ2-3, with 10 bases matching TRBD2. The V gene's germline CDR1 is SGHNT and CDR2 YENEEA. J lost 1 base, V lost 1 base, and 5 bases had no gene match. The length of the CDR3 is 17 residues. For the CDR3, the DNA is TGTGCCAGCAGCTTAGTGTCTCTAGCGGGGGGCACAGATACGCAGTATTTT. As protein: CASSLVSLAGGTDTQYF.

This chain joins TRBV2 and TRBJ2-5; TRBD1 agrees at 8 bases. Per germline, CDR1 SNHLY and CDR2 FYNNEI. After removal of 4 bases from V and 13 bases from J, the junction contained 8 bases not matched to a gene. The CDR3 sequence is 12 residues long. For the CDR3, the DNA is TGTGCCAGCAGTGCGACCACAGGGGGATGGTACTTC. Amino acids: CASSATTGGWYF.

The V and J genes are TRBV7-2 and TRBJ2-7; a weak D match, TRBD1 (5 bases). V was pared by 9 bases and J by 0 bases, with 12 bases between. The CDR3 consists of 13 residues. Germline-derived CDR1 and CDR2 are SGHTA and FQGNSA. The CDR3 sequence is CASGQLISYEQYF. As DNA, the CDR3 is TGTGCCAGTGGACAACTTATCTCCTACGAGCAGTACTTC.

The genes are TRBV27 and TRBJ1-2; 8 bases agree with TRBD1. CDR3 length: 14 amino acids. V lost 5 bases and J lost 2; bases outside the gene matches: 4. The germline V gene has CDR1 MNHEY and CDR2 SMNVEV (reference sequence). CDR3 amino acids: CASSPRTGNYGYTF. CDR3 DNA: TGTGCCAGCAGTCCCCGGACAGGGAACTATGGCTACACCTTC.

V and J are TRBV6-5 and TRBJ2-7; 9 bases line up with TRBD1. The J segment lost 4 bases and the V segment lost 0 bases, leaving 1 base of the junction unmatched. The CDR3 loop spans 14 amino acids. The germline gives CDR1 MNHEY, CDR2 SVGAGI. CDR3 protein: CASSYSGTGYEQYF. In nucleotides, the CDR3 is TGTGCCAGCAGTTACTCTGGGACAGGGTACGAGCAGTACTTC.